The 17 T cell receptor beta chains presented below share a single source sample, sequenced in a study of blood T cell repertoires in COVID-19. The table came from immunoSEQ multiplex PCR; TCRdb's copy has only in-frame clones and leaves some out. This sample has a few hundred thousand clones, with about nine tenths found just once. The source material was peripheral blood. Receptor source: a woman aged 40 to 50 who had recovered from COVID-19.

V gene TRBV29-1 combines with J gene TRBJ2-1; a possible D gene is TRBD1 (5 bases). V shed 6 bases and J shed 4 bases, with 7 bases lying between them. Germline V gene data show CDR1 as SQVTM and CDR2 as ANQGSEA. The CDR3 consists of 11 residues. CDR3 sequence reads: CSVGQYNEQFF. CDR3 nucleotides: TGCAGCGTGGGGCAGTACAATGAGCAGTTCTTC.

This chain connects TRBV2 to TRBJ1-2; a possible D gene is TRBD1 (6 bases). The V end lost 4 bases, the J end lost 5 bases, and 17 bases lay between the germline ends. CDR3 size: 15 residues. CDR1 and CDR2 (germline): SNHLY, FYNNEI. The CDR3 nucleotides read TGTGCCAGCAGTGGATGGGACACCGATTCTTATGGCTACACCTTC. Residues: CASSGWDTDSYGYTF.

The chain has TRBV5-4 and TRBJ2-3, with D possibly being TRBD1 (6 bases). Germline V lookup: CDR1 SGHNT, CDR2 YYREEE (reference sequence). Deletions cut 1 base from V and 0 bases from J, with 15 bases between. This CDR3 is 17 amino acids long. CDR3 nucleotide sequence: TGTGCCAGCAGCTTGAATTCACAGGGCACTAGCACAGATACGCAGTATTTT. Protein sequence: CASSLNSQGTSTDTQYF.

The chain is built from TRBV20-1 and TRBJ2-5, with unresolved D. The V and J ends lost 3 bases and 5 bases respectively, with 13 bases between them. This CDR3 spans 13 amino acids. Germline assignment: CDR1 DFQATT and CDR2 SNEGSKA (reference sequence). CDR3: CSASLKTSETQYF. Written as DNA, the CDR3 is TGCAGTGCTAGTCTCAAAACATCGGAGACCCAGTACTTC.

The J gene is TRBJ2-7, the V gene TRBV11-2; TRBD2 matches 7 bases. CDR3 length equals 14 residues. Germline CDR1 SGHAT, CDR2 FQNNGV. Trimming at V came to 1 base and at J to 7 bases, leaving 7 bases not matched to a gene. The CDR3 spells CASSLVAGVGEQYF. The CDR3 nucleotides read TGTGCCAGCAGCTTAGTGGCGGGAGTGGGGGAGCAGTACTTC.

This chain connects TRBV18 to TRBJ1-3, with unresolved D. There are 14 residues in the CDR3. CDR1 and CDR2 (germline): KGHSH, LQKENI. Trimming cost V 2 bases and J 2 bases, with 7 bases left between them. CDR3 region: CASSPEAAGNTIYF. CDR3 bases: TGTGCCAGCTCACCAGAGGCAGCTGGAAACACCATATATTTT.

The J gene is TRBJ2-7, the V gene TRBV24-1, with 8 bases matching TRBD2. The length of the CDR3 is 15 residues. The germline V gene has CDR1 KGHDR and CDR2 SFDVKD. J was trimmed by 0 bases and V by 2 bases; bases with no gene match: 2. CDR3: CATSDSSGSSYEQYF. Here the CDR3 DNA reads TGTGCCACCAGTGATTCAAGCGGGAGCTCCTACGAGCAGTACTTC.

The CDR3 DNA follows: TGTGCCACCAGTGATGGGGACAGGGGTTACAATCAGCCCCAGCATTTT. It specifies CATSDGDRGYNQPQHF. This sequence joins TRBV24-1 and TRBJ1-5; 10 positions match TRBD1. The germline gives CDR1 KGHDR, CDR2 SFDVKD. With 3 bases clipped from V and 3 bases from J, the junction kept 4 bases outside the gene matches. CDR3 length: 16 residues.

The chain uses TRBV18 and TRBJ1-2; the D gene is possibly TRBD1 (5 bases). Germline values: CDR1 KGHSH, CDR2 LQKENI. The CDR3 runs 14 residues. V was shortened by 3 bases and J by 3 bases, with 11 bases between the two germline ends. The CDR3 DNA reads TGTGCCAGCTCACCGACGACAGACTACTATGGCTACACCTTC. Its translation: CASSPTTDYYGYTF.

CDR3 nucleotides: TGCAGCGCCATGACAGGGCCCTACGAGCAGTACTTC. It encodes CSAMTGPYEQYF. The rearrangement links TRBV29-1 to TRBJ2-7, with 7 positions matching TRBD1. V shed 7 bases and J 2 bases; nucleotides not matched to a gene: 5. This CDR3 is built from 12 residues. The germline gives CDR1 SQVTM, CDR2 ANQGSEA.

The chain links TRBV5-1 to TRBJ2-7, with 8 bases fitting TRBD1. Trimming cost V 4 bases and J 4 bases; bases outside gene matches: 4. Germline-derived CDR1 and CDR2 are SGHRS and YFSETQ. The CDR3 is made up of 13 amino acids. This CDR3 is CASSPGGGYEQYF. The CDR3 DNA reads TGCGCCAGCAGCCCAGGGGGCGGTTACGAGCAGTACTTC.

The CDR3 coding sequence is TGTGCCATCAGTGTAGTCCTAGCGGGAGGGACTTCCTACGAGCAGTACTTC. Protein product: CAISVVLAGGTSYEQYF. This chain links TRBV10-3 with TRBJ2-7, with 12 bases that match TRBD2. Germline CDR1 ENHRY, CDR2 SYGVKD. Trimming took 4 bases from V and 1 from J; bases not matched to a gene: 8. The CDR3 runs 17 residues.

The chain has TRBV7-8 and TRBJ2-7; a weak D match, TRBD1 (6 bases). Germline V gives CDR1 SGHVS, CDR2 FQNEAQ. V shed 4 bases and J shed 3 bases, with 19 bases lying between them. The CDR3 consists of 16 residues. CDR3 amino acids: CASSSEPDSKSYEQYF. The CDR3, as DNA: TGTGCCAGCAGCTCCGAGCCGGACAGCAAGAGCTACGAGCAGTACTTC.

The V call is TRBV11-3, the J call TRBJ2-5, with 7 nucleotides matching TRBD2. CDR3 length: 15 amino acids. V lost 5 bases, J lost 5 bases, and 11 bases stayed unmatched. Germline V lookup: CDR1 SGHNT, CDR2 YENEEA. The CDR3 DNA reads TGTGCCAGCAGCGCCCGGGACTACCTAGATGAGACCCAGTACTTC. This gives the protein CASSARDYLDETQYF.

The genes are TRBV6-6 and TRBJ1-2; TRBD1 matches at 8 bases. Germline V gene data show CDR1 as MNHNY and CDR2 as SVGAGI (reference sequence). The CDR3 covers 16 residues. V shed 0 bases, J shed 5 bases, and the junction held 8 bases outside the gene matches. Here the CDR3 DNA reads TGTGCCAGCAGTTACTCGACTATGGGACAGGAGTATGGCTACACCTTC. This sequence encodes CASSYSTMGQEYGYTF.

The gene calls are TRBV10-3 and TRBJ2-2; 7 positions agree with TRBD1. CDR3 length equals 13 residues. Germline V gene lookup returns CDR1 ENHRY and CDR2 SYGVKD. The trim removed 10 bases at V and 4 bases at J, leaving 6 bases unmatched. CDR3 amino acids: CASEQGPTGELFF. The CDR3 DNA is TGTGCCAGCGAACAGGGGCCCACCGGGGAGCTGTTTTTT.

The chain has TRBV5-1 and TRBJ2-3; no clear D gene. The V gene's germline CDR1 is SGHRS and CDR2 YFSETQ. V lost 0 bases and J 6 bases, leaving 5 bases between the germline ends. The CDR3 sequence is 12 residues long. CDR3 DNA sequence: TGCGCCAGCAGCTTGGACGGGGATACGCAGTATTTT. Amino acid sequence: CASSLDGDTQYF.